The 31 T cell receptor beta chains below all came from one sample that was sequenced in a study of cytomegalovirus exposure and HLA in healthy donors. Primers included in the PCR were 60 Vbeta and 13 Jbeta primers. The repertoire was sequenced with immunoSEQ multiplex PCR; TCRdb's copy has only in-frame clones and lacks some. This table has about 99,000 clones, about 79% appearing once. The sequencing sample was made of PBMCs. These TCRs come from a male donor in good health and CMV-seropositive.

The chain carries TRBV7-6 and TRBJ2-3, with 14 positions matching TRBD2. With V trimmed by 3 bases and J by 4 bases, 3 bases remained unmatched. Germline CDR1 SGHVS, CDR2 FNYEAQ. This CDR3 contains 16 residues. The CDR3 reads CASSFGLAGGADTQYF. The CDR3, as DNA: TGTGCCAGCAGCTTTGGACTAGCGGGGGGCGCAGATACGCAGTATTTT.

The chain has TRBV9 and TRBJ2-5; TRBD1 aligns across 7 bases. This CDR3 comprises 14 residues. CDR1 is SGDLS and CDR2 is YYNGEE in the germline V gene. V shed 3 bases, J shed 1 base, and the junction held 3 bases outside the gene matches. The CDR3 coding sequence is TGTGCCAGCAGCGGAGGGGGCCTCCAAGAGACCCAGTACTTC. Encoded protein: CASSGGGLQETQYF.

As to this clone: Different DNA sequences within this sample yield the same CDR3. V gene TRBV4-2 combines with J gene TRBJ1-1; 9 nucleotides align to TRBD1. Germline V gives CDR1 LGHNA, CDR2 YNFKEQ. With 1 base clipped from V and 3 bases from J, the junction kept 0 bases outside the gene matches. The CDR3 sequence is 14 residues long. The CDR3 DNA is TGTGCCAGCAGCCAAGGGACAGGGGACACTGAAGCTTTCTTT. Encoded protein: CASSQGTGDTEAFF.

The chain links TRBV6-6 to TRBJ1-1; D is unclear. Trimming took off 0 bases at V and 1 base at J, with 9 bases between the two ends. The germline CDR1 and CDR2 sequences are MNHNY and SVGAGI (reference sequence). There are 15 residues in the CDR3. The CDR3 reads CASSYSRTANTEAFF. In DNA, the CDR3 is TGTGCCAGCAGTTACTCCCGGACTGCGAACACTGAAGCTTTCTTT.

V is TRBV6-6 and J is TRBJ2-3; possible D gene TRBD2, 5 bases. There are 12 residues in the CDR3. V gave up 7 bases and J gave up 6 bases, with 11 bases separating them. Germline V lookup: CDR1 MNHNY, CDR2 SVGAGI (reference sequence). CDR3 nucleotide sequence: TGTGCCAGCACGACTACCGGGGATACGCAGTATTTT. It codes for CASTTTGDTQYF.

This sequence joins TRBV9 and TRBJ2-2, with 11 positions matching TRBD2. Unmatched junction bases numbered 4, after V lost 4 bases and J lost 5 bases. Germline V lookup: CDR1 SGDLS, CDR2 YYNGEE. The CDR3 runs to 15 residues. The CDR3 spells CASSPRLAGTGELFF. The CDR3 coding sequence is TGTGCCAGCAGCCCCCGACTAGCGGGGACCGGGGAGCTGTTTTTT.

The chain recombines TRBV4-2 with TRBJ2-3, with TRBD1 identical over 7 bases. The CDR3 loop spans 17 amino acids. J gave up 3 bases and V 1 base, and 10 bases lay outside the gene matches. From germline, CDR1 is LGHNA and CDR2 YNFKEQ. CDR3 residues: CASSQVLDRASTDTQYF. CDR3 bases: TGTGCCAGCAGCCAAGTCCTTGACAGGGCCTCAACAGATACGCAGTATTTT.

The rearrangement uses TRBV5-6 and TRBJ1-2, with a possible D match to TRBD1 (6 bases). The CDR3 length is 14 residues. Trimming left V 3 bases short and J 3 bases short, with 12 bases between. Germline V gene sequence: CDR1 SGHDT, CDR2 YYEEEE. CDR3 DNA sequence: TGTGCCAGCAGCTCCACGACAGGCTACTATGGCTACACCTTC. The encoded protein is CASSSTTGYYGYTF.

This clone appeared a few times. The CDR3 coding sequence is TGTGCCAGCTCATCGGGACAGGGCGCGGACACCGGGGAGCTGTTTTTT. This translates into CASSSGQGADTGELFF. The genes are TRBV18 and TRBJ2-2; 9 bases are a match to TRBD1. J gave up 3 bases and V 5 bases, and 7 bases lay outside the gene matches. This CDR3 is 16 amino acids long. The V gene's germline CDR1 is KGHSH and CDR2 LQKENI.

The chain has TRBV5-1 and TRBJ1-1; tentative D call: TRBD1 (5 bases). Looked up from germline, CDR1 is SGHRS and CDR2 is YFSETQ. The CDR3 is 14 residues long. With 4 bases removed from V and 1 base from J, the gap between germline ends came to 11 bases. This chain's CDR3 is CASSRRQTNTEAFF. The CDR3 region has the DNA TGCGCCAGCAGCCGAAGACAGACGAACACTGAAGCTTTCTTT.

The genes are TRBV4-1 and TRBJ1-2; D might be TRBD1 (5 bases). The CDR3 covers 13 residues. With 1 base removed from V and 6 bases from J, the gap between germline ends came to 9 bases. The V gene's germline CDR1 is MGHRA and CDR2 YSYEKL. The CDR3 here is CASSQVGGDGYTF. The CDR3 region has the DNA TGCGCCAGCAGCCAAGTGGGAGGGGATGGCTACACCTTC.

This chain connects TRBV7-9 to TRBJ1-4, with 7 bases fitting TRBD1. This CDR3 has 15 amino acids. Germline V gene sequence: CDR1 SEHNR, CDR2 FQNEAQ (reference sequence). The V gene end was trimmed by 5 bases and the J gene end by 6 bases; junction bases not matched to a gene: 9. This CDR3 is CASSQSQGVDEKLFF. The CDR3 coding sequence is TGTGCCAGCAGCCAATCCCAGGGGGTAGATGAAAAACTGTTTTTT.

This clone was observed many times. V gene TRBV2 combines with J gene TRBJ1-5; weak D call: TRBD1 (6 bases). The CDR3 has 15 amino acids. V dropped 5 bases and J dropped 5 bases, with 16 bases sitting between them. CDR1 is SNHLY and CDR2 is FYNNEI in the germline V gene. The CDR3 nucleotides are TGTGCCAGCAGTAACGTTGACAGGTTTTATCAGCCCCAGCATTTT. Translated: CASSNVDRFYQPQHF. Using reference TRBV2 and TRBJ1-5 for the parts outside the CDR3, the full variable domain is EPEVTQTPSHQVTQMGQEVILRCVPISNHLYFYWYRQILGQKVEFLVSFYNNEISEKSEIFDDQFSVERPDGSNFTLKIRSTKLEDSAMYFCASSNVDRFYQPQHFGDGTRLSIL.

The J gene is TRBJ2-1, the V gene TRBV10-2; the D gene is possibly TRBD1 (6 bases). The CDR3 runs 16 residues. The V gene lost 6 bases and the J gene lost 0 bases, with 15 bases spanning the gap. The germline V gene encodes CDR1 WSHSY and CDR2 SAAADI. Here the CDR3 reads CASRIRGGSSYNEQFF. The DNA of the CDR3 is TGCGCCAGCAGAATCAGAGGGGGTAGCTCCTACAATGAGCAGTTCTTC.

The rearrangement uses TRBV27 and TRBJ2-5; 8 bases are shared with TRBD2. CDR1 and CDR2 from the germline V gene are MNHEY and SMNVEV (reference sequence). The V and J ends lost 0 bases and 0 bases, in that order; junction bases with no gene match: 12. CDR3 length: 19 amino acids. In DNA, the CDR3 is TGTGCCAGCAGTTTATCCCCTCGGGGTAGCGGGATTCACCAAGAGACCCAGTACTTC. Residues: CASSLSPRGSGIHQETQYF.

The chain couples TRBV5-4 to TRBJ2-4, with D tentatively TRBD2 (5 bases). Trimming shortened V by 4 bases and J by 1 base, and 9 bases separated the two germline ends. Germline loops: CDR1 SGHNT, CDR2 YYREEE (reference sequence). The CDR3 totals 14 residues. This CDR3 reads CASSPEAAKNIQYF. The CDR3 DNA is TGTGCCAGCAGCCCGGAGGCGGCCAAAAACATTCAGTACTTC.

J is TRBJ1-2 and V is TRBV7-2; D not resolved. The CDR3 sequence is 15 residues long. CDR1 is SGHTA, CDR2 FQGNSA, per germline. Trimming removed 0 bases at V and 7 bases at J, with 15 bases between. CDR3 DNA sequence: TGTGCCAGCAGCTTAGCGGTGGGCCTCCGGGGTGGCTACACCTTC. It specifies CASSLAVGLRGGYTF.

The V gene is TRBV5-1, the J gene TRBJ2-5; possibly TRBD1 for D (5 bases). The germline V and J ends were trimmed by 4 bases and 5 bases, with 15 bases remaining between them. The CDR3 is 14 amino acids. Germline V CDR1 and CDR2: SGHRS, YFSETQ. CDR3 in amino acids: CASSPDTPRETQYF. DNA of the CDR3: TGCGCCAGCAGCCCGGACACTCCTCGGGAGACCCAGTACTTC. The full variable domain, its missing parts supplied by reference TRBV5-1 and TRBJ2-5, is KAGVTQTPRYLIKTRGQQVTLSCSPISGHRSVSWYQQTPGQGLQFLFEYFSETQRNKGNFPGRFSGRQFSNSRSEMNVSTLELGDSALYLCASSPDTPRETQYFGPGTRLLVL.

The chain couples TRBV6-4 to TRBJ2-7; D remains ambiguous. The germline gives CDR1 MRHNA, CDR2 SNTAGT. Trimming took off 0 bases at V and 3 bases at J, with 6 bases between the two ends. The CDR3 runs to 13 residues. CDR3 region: CASSDSDCYEQYF. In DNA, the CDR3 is TGTGCCAGCAGTGACTCAGACTGCTACGAGCAGTACTTC.

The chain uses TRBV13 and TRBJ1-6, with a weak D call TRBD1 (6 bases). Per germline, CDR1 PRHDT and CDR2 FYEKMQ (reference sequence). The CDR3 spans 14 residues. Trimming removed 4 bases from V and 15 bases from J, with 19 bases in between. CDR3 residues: CASSSSGGAKVLHF. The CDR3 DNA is TGTGCCAGCAGCTCGTCGGGGGGGGCGAAAGTCCTCCACTTT.

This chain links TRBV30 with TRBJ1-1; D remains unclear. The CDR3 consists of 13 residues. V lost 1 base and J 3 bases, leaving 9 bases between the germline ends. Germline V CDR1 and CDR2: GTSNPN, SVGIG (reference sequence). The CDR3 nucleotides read TGTGCCTGGAGTGGAGGTTCTCACACTGAAGCTTTCTTT. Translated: CAWSGGSHTEAFF.

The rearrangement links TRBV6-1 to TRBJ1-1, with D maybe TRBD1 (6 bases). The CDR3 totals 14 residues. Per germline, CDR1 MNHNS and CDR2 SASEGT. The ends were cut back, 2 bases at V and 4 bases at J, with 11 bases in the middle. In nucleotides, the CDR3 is TGTGCCAGCAGTGAAACAGGGTTTTCCACTGAAGCTTTCTTT. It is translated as CASSETGFSTEAFF.

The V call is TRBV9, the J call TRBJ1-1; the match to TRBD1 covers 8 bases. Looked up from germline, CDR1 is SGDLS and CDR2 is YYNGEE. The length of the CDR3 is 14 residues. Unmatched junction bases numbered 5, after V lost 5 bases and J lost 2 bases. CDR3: CASSPTGGNTEAFF. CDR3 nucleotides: TGTGCCAGCAGTCCTACAGGGGGTAACACTGAAGCTTTCTTT.

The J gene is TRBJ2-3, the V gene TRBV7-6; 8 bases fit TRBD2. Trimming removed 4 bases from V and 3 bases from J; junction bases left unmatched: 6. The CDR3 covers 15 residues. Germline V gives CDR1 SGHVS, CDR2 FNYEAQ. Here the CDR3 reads CASSYGSGATDTQYF. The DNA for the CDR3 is TGTGCCAGCAGCTATGGTAGCGGGGCAACAGATACGCAGTATTTT.

The CDR3 region has the DNA TGCGCCAGCAGCTCTCTGGGACAGGGGGCGGGAGGCTACACCTTC. It translates to CASSSLGQGAGGYTF. The chain has TRBV5-1 and TRBJ1-2; 12 positions agree with TRBD1. From germline, CDR1 is SGHRS and CDR2 YFSETQ. V lost 3 bases to trimming and J lost 8 bases; unmatched junction nucleotides: 8. The CDR3 runs to 15 residues. Based on the CDR3 plus reference TRBV5-1 and TRBJ1-2, the full variable domain is KAGVTQTPRYLIKTRGQQVTLSCSPISGHRSVSWYQQTPGQGLQFLFEYFSETQRNKGNFPGRFSGRQFSNSRSEMNVSTLELGDSALYLCASSSLGQGAGGYTFGSGTRLTVV.

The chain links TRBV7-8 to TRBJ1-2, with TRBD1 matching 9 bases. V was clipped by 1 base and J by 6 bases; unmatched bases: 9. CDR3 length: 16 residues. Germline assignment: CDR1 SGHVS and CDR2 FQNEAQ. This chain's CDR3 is CASSLEGQGLVHGYTF. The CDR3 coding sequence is TGTGCCAGCAGCTTAGAGGGACAGGGTCTGGTTCATGGCTACACCTTC.

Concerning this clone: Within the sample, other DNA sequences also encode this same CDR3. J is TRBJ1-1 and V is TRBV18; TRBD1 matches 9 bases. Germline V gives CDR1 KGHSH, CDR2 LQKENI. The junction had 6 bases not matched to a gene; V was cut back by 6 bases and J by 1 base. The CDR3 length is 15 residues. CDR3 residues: CASSLGQGGNTEAFF. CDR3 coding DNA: TGTGCCAGCTCCCTGGGACAGGGAGGGAACACTGAAGCTTTCTTT. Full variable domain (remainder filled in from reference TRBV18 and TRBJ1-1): NAGVMQNPRHLVRRRGQEARLRCSPMKGHSHVYWYRQLPEEGLKFMVYLQKENIIDESGMPKERFSAEFPKEGPSILRIQQVVRGDSAAYFCASSLGQGGNTEAFFGQGTRLTVV.

CDR3 nucleotide sequence: TGTGCCAGCAGACAAGTCCAGGGTAACTACAATGAGCAGTTCTTC. It translates to CASRQVQGNYNEQFF. V and J are TRBV27 and TRBJ2-1; D might be TRBD1 (5 bases). This CDR3 region has 15 residues. V dropped 6 bases and J dropped 3 bases, with 15 bases sitting between them. The germline V gene encodes CDR1 MNHEY and CDR2 SMNVEV (reference sequence).

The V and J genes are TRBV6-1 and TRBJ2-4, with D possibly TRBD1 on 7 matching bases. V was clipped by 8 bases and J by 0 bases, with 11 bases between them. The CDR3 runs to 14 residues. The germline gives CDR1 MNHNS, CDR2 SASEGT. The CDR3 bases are TGTGCCAGCGTTCAGGGGGGAGCCAAAAACATTCAGTACTTC. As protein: CASVQGGAKNIQYF.

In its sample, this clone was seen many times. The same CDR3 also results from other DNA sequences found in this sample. CDR3 sequence (DNA): TGTGCCATCAGCGGGACAGGGTTGAACACTGAAGCTTTCTTT. The encoded protein is CAISGTGLNTEAFF. The rearrangement joins TRBV10-3 to TRBJ1-1; 9 bases are shared with TRBD1. The CDR3 consists of 14 residues. Unmatched junction bases numbered 2, after V lost 6 bases and J lost 0 bases. Germline CDR1 and CDR2: ENHRY and SYGVKD.

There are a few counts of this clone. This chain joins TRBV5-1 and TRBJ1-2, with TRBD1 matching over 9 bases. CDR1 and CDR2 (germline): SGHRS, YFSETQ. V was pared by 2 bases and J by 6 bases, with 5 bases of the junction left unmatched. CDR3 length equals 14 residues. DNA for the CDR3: TGCGCCAGCAGCTTAACAGGGGGCGCGGATGGCTACACCTTC. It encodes CASSLTGGADGYTF.